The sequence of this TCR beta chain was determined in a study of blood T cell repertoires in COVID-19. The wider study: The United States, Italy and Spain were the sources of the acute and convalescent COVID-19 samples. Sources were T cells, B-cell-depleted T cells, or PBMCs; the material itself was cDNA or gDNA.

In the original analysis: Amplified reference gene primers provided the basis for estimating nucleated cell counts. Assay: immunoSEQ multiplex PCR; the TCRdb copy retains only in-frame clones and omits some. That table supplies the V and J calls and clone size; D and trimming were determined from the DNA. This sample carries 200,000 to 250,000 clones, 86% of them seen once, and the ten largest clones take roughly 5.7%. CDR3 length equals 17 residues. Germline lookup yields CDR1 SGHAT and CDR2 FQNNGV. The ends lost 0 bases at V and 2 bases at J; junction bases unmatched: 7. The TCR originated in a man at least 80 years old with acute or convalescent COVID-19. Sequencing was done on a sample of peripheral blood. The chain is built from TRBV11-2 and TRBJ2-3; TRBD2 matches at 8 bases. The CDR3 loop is CASSLDRGTRLTDTQYF. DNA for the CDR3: TGTGCCAGCAGCTTAGATAGGGGGACTAGACTCACAGATACGCAGTATTTT. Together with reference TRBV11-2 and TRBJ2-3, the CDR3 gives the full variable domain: EAGVAQSPRYKIIEKRQSVAFWCNPISGHATLYWYQQILGQGPKLLIQFQNNGVVDDSQLPKDRFSAERLKGVDSTLKIQPAKLEDSAVYLCASSLDRGTRLTDTQYFGPGTRLTVL.